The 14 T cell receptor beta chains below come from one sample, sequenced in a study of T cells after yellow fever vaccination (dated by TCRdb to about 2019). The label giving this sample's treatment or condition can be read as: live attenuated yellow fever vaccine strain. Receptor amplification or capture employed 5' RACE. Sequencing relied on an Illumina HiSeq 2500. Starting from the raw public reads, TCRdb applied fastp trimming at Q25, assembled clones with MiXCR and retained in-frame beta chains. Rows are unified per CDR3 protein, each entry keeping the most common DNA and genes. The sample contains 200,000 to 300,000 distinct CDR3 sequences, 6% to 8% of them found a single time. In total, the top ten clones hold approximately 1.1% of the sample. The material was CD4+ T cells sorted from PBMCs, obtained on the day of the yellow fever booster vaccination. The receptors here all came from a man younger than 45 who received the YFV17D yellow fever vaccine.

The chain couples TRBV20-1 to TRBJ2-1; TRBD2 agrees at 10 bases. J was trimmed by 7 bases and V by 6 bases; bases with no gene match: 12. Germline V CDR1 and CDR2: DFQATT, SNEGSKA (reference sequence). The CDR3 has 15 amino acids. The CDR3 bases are TGCAGTGCCGCCTCTGCTAGCGGGAGACGTAATGAGCAGTTCTTC. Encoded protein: CSAASASGRRNEQFF.

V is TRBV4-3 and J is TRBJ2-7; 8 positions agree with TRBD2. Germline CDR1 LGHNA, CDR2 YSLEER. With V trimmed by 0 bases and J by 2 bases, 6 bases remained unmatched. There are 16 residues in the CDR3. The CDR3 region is CASSQDLIAGTYEQYF. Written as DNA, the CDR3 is TGCGCCAGCAGCCAAGATCTAATAGCGGGGACCTACGAGCAGTACTTC.

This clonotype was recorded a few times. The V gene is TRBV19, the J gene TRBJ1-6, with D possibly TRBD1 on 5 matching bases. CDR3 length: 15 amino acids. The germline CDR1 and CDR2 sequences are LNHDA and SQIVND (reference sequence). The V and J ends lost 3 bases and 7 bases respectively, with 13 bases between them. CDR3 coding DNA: TGTGCCAGTAGTATTTTGGGGACGGTGAATTCACCCCTCCACTTT. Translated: CASSILGTVNSPLHF.

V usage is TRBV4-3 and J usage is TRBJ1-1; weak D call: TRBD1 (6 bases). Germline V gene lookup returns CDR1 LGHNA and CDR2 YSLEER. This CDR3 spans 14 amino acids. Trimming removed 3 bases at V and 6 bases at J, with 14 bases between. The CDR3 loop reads CASSQKQGFAEAFF. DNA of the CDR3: TGCGCCAGCAGCCAGAAACAGGGCTTTGCTGAAGCTTTCTTT.

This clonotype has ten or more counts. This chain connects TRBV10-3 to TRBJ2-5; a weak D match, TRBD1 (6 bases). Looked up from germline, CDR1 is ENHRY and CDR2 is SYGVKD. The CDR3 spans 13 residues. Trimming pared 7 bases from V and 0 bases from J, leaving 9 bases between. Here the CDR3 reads CAINREYQETQYF. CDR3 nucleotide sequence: TGTGCCATCAACAGGGAGTACCAAGAGACCCAGTACTTC.

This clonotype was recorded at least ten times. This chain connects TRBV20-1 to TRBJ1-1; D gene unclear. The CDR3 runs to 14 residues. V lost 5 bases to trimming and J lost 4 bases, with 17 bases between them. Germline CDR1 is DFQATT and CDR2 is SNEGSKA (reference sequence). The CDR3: CSAPLSSGATEAFF. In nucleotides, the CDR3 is TGCAGTGCTCCACTATCCTCCGGAGCCACTGAAGCTTTCTTT.

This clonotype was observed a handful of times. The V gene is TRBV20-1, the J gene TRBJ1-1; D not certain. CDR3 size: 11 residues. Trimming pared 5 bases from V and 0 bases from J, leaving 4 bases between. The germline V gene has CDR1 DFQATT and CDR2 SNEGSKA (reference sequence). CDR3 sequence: CSAPLNTEAFF. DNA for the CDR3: TGCAGTGCTCCGCTGAACACTGAAGCTTTCTTT.

CDR3 region: CASSLEGRSPLHF. CDR3 nucleotide sequence: TGCGCCAGCAGCTTGGAGGGACGATCACCCCTCCACTTT. The chain joins TRBV5-1 to TRBJ1-6, with D perhaps matching TRBD1 (5 bases). CDR1 and CDR2 (germline): SGHRS, YFSETQ. The V end lost 0 bases, the J end lost 10 bases, and 8 bases lay between the germline ends. CDR3 length: 13 amino acids.

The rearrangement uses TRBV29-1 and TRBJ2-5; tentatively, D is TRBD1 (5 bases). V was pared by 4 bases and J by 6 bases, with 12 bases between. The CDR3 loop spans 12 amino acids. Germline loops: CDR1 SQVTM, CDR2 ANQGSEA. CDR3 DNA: TGCAGCGTTGTAACAGGACAAAAGACCCAGTACTTC. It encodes CSVVTGQKTQYF.

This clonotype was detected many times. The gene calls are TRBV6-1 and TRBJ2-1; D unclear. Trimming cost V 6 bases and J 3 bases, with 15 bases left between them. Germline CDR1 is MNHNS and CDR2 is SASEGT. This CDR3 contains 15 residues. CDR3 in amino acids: CASSQGLTDYNEQFF. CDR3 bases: TGTGCCAGCAGCCAAGGGCTAACAGACTACAATGAGCAGTTCTTC.

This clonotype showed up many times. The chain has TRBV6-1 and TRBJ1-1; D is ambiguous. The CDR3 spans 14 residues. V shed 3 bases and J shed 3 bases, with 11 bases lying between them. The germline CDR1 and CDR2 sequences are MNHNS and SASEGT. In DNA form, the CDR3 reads TGTGCCAGCAGTGACATTAAGGGATACACTGAAGCTTTCTTT. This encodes CASSDIKGYTEAFF.

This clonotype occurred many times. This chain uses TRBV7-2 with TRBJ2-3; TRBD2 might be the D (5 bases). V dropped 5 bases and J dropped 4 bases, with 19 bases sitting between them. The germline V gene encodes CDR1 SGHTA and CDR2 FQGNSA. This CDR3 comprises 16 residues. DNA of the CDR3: TGTGCCAGCAGCGTACTGGGAGCCGGGGTCGCAGATACGCAGTATTTT. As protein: CASSVLGAGVADTQYF.

The CDR3 DNA follows: TGTGCCAGCAGCTTAGGGACAGGGGCCCACGAGCAGTACTTC. This sequence encodes CASSLGTGAHEQYF. This rearrangement joins TRBV7-2 to TRBJ2-7, with TRBD1 identical over 9 bases. Germline V gene sequence: CDR1 SGHTA, CDR2 FQGNSA. This CDR3 comprises 14 residues. J lost 5 bases, V lost 1 base, and 3 bases had no gene match.

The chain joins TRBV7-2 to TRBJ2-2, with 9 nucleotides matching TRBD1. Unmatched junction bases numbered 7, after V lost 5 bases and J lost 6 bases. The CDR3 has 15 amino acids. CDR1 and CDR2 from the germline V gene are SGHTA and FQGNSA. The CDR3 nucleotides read TGTGCCAGCAGCCCTGTGGGACAGGGTGCCGGGGAGCTGTTTTTT. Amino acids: CASSPVGQGAGELFF.